The clone carrying this T cell receptor (beta chain) was seen a single time. This record belongs to a study of T cell responses to AZD1222 COVID-19 vaccine. TCRdb's table, derived via immunoSEQ multiplex PCR, lists solely in-frame clones and lacks some. The sample shows about 170,000 clones, 85% to 95% of them seen only once. This CDR3 has 12 residues. Trimming removed 2 bases at V and 4 bases at J, with 5 bases between. Per the germline V gene, CDR1 is SGHAT and CDR2 is FQDESV (reference sequence). Sequenced here: peripheral blood, sampled on day 0 of AZD1222 vaccination. This TCR was recovered from an adult in good health. This rearrangement joins TRBV11-1 to TRBJ1-2; D call uncertain. This chain's CDR3 is CASSLSGYGYTF. The CDR3 DNA is TGTGCCAGCAGCTTATCGGGCTATGGCTACACCTTC.